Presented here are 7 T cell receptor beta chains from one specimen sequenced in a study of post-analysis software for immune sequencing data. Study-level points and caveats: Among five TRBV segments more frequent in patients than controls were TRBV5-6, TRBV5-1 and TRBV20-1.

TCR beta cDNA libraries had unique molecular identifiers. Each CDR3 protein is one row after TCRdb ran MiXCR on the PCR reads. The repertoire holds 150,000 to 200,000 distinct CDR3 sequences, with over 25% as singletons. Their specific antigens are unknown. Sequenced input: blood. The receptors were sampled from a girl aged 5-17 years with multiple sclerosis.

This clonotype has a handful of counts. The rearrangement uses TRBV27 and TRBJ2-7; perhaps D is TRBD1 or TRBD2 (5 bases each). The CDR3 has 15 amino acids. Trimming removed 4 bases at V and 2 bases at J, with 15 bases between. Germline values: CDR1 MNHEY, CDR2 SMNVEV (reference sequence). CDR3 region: CASSSGHSGPYEQYF. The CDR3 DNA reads TGTGCCAGCAGTTCCGGACACAGCGGTCCCTACGAGCAGTACTTC.

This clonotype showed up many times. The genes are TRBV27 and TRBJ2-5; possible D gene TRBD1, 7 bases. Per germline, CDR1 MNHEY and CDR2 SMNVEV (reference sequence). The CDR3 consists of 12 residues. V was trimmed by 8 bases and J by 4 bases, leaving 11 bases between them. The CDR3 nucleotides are TGTGCCAGCCGCCAGGGGGGAGAGACCCAGTACTTC. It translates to CASRQGGETQYF.

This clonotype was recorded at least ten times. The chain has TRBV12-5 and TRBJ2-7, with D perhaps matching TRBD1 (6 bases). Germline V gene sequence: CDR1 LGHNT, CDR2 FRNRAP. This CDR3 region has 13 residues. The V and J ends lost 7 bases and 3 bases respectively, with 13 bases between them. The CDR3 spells CASALDRFYEQYF. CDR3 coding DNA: TGTGCTAGTGCCTTGGACAGATTCTACGAGCAGTACTTC.

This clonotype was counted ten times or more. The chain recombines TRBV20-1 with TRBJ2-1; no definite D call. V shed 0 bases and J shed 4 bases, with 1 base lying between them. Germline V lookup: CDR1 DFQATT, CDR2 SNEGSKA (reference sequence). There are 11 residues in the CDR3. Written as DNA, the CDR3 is TGCAGTGCTAGAGAATACAATGAGCAGTTCTTC. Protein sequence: CSAREYNEQFF.

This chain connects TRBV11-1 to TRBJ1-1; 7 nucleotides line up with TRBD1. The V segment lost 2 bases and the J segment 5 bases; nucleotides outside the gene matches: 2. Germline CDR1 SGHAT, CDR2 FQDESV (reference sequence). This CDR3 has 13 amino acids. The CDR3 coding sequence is TGTGCCAGCAGCTTACTCAGGGGGACTGAAGCTTTCTTT. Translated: CASSLLRGTEAFF. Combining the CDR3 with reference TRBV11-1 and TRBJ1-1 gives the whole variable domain EAEVAQSPRYKITEKSQAVAFWCDPISGHATLYWYRQILGQGPELLVQFQDESVVDDSQLPKDRFSAERLKGVDSTLKIQPAELGDSAMYLCASSLLRGTEAFFGQGTRLTVV.

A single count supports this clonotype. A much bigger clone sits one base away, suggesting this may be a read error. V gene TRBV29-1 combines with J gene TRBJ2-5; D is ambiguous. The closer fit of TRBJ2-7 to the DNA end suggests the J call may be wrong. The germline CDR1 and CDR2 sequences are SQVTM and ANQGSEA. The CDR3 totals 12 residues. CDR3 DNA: TGCAGCGGTGTAGGACCTTCATACGAGCAGTACTTC. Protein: CSGVGPSYEQYF.

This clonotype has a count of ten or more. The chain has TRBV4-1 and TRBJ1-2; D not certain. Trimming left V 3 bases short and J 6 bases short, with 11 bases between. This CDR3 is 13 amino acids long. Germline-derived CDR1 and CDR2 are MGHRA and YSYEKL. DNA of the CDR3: TGCGCCAGCAGCCACGGATTTGGAGATGGCTACACCTTC. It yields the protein CASSHGFGDGYTF.